This entry concerns a single T cell receptor beta chain. Its antigen is unidentified. Each CDR3 protein is one row after TCRdb ran MiXCR on the RACE reads. Found here are 75,000 to 90,000 distinct CDR3 sequences, over 9.5% of them singletons; the top ten hold 3.5%. The CDR3 loop spans 14 amino acids. Per germline, CDR1 MGHRA and CDR2 YSYEKL. V lost 2 bases and J 5 bases, leaving 11 bases between the germline ends. Time point defined: patch test 1, 2 weeks after DPC sensitization. Specified treatment: therapeutic diphenylcyclopropenone sensitization with weekly scalp DPC. The data stem from a study of human T cells and chemical hapten exposure. Across the study: While the approximately 23-week study was under way, patients received diphenylcyclopropenone on the scalp every week. Whole-study results and caveats: Healthy people's immune response may differ from that of the donors, who had alopecia.

The source is a woman in her fifties or sixties with alopecia areata. Some clones in this sample may be carry-over from other donors' samples. This sample comprised whole blood, obtained in connection with sensitization to the hapten diphenylcyclopropenone (DPC). The chain is built from TRBV4-1 and TRBJ2-3; D remains unclear. Here the CDR3 reads CASSQPTGLDTQYF. The CDR3 DNA sequence: TGCGCCAGCAGCCAACCTACTGGATTAGATACGCAGTATTTT.